A selection of T cell receptor beta chains follows, all from one sample in a study of T cell repertoires in cytomegalovirus infection. TCRdb passed the reads through MiXCR, listing each CDR3 protein once. The sample carries some 500,000 distinct CDR3 sequences, 35% to 50% recorded once. No antigen has been assigned to these receptors. The sequenced sample was cultured PBMCs, obtained from culture after CMV antigen stimulation. Source of these receptors: a human donor in good health (CMV status not recorded). Some clones in this sample may be carry-over from other donors' samples. CDR3s include the opening cysteine and the closing phenylalanine or tryptophan. The order of the fields is clone size, J gene, D gene, V gene, CDR3 protein, CDR3 DNA. D genes are given only for firm matches. Rows may omit the clone size; those that give it use once, few, many or a size class.

>few|TRBJ2-5|TRBD2|TRBV20-1
CSAPSGGAPETQYF
TGCAGTGCACCGAGCGGGGGGGCACCGGAGACCCAGTACTTC
>once|TRBJ1-2|-|TRBV18
CASSPPVQGNYGYTF
TGTGCCAGCTCACCACCGGTCCAGGGGAACTATGGCTACACCTTC
>-|TRBJ1-1|-|TRBV7-9
CASSPPSGVNTEAFF
TGTGCCAGCAGCCCCCCCTCCGGGGTGAACACTGAAGCTTTCTTT
>-|TRBJ2-7|TRBD2|TRBV23-1
CASSHHWGTSLSSYEQYF
TGCGCCAGCAGCCATCATTGGGGGACTAGCCTCAGCTCCTACGAGCAGTACTTC
>once|TRBJ1-2|-|TRBV7-9
CASTPLGADYGYTF
TGTGCCAGCACCCCGCTGGGCGCTGACTATGGCTACACCTTC
>few|TRBJ2-3|-|TRBV7-8
CASSLQGGGRTDTQYF
TGTGCCAGCAGCCTTCAGGGGGGCGGAAGGACAGATACGCAGTATTTT
>few|TRBJ2-5|-|TRBV7-9
CASSLFTDLQETQYF
TGTGCCAGCAGCTTGTTCACAGACCTCCAAGAGACCCAGTACTTC
>few|TRBJ2-7|TRBD1|TRBV7-2
CASSRDRLEQYF
TGTGCCAGCAGCCGGGACAGGCTTGAGCAGTACTTC
>many|TRBJ2-2|-|TRBV29-1
CSVRNRGGNGELFF
TGCAGCGTTAGAAACAGGGGGGGAAACGGGGAGCTGTTTTTT
>-|TRBJ1-5|TRBD1|TRBV2
CASSFRDRDYQPQHF
TGTGCCAGCAGTTTTCGGGACAGGGACTATCAGCCCCAGCATTTT
>-|TRBJ2-3|TRBD2|TRBV6-1
CASSEAPGSGRGGTDTQYF
TGTGCCAGCAGTGAAGCGCCGGGTAGCGGGAGAGGAGGCACAGATACGCAGTATTTT
>-|TRBJ2-3|-|TRBV7-2
CASSRDGGRAQYF
TGTGCCAGCAGTCGAGACGGGGGCCGTGCGCAGTATTTT
>-|TRBJ2-1|-|TRBV6-2/TRBV6-3
CASSYAFNNEQFF
TGTGCCAGCAGTTACGCTTTCAACAATGAGCAGTTCTTC
>-|TRBJ1-6|TRBD1|TRBV7-2
CASSLGPPGQYNSPLHF
TGTGCCAGCAGCTTAGGCCCACCGGGACAGTATAATTCACCCCTCCACTTT
>-|TRBJ2-5|-|TRBV2
CASGGRNPLQETQYF
TGTGCCAGCGGTGGGAGGAACCCTTTACAAGAGACCCAGTACTTC
>-|TRBJ2-3|TRBD2|TRBV4-1
CASSPDPAGGLGTQYF
TGCGCCAGCAGCCCCGATCCAGCGGGGGGTCTTGGTACGCAGTATTTT
>-|TRBJ1-2|TRBD1|TRBV7-6
CASSHRGHRDRLYGYTF
TGTGCCAGCAGCCACAGAGGGCACCGGGACAGGCTCTATGGCTACACCTTC
>few|TRBJ1-2|-|TRBV12-3/TRBV12-4
CASGYGYGYTF
TGTGCCAGCGGTTATGGCTATGGCTACACCTTC
>-|TRBJ2-1|TRBD2|TRBV15
CATSRDRGSENEQFF
TGTGCCACCAGCAGAGATCGCGGGAGCGAAAATGAGCAGTTCTTC
>few|TRBJ1-4|-|TRBV7-2
CASSSDRSNEKLFF
TGTGCCAGCAGCTCCGACAGGAGTAATGAAAAACTGTTTTTT
>-|TRBJ2-3|-|TRBV11-2
CASSLRGVYSTDTQYF
TGTGCCAGCAGCTTACGAGGGGTTTATAGCACAGATACGCAGTATTTT
>-|TRBJ1-1|-|TRBV7-9
CAGGGGWDTEAFF
TGTGCCGGAGGCGGGGGCTGGGACACTGAAGCTTTCTTT
>-|TRBJ1-6|-|TRBV6-5
CASSLDGRSYNSPLHF
TGTGCCAGCAGTTTGGACGGCCGCTCCTATAATTCACCCCTCCACTTT
>-|TRBJ2-7|TRBD2|TRBV4-1
CASSHLLAGPYEQYF
TGCGCCAGCAGCCATCTTCTAGCGGGTCCGTACGAGCAGTACTTC
>-|TRBJ2-5|-|TRBV4-3
CASSQDRGFTTQYF
TGCGCCAGCAGCCAAGATCGCGGGTTCACGACCCAGTACTTC
>few|TRBJ1-4|TRBD1|TRBV7-2
CASSNPGGEKLFF
TGTGCCAGCAGCAATCCAGGGGGTGAAAAACTGTTTTTT
>many|TRBJ2-7|TRBD1|TRBV7-2
CASSLDRGYYEQYF
TGTGCCAGCAGTCTAGACAGGGGGTACTACGAGCAGTACTTC
>-|TRBJ1-5|-|TRBV25-1
CASPDFRPWDQPQHF
TGTGCCAGCCCCGATTTCCGCCCATGGGACCAGCCCCAGCATTTT
>once|TRBJ2-3|TRBD2|TRBV25-1
CASSHSSPGGLAISTDTQYF
TGTGCCAGCAGCCACTCATCCCCGGGGGGACTAGCGATTAGCACAGATACGCAGTATTTT
>few|TRBJ2-3|TRBD2|TRBV9
CASSVAQGPSGSPIDTQYF
TGTGCCAGCAGCGTAGCTCAGGGGCCTAGCGGGAGTCCCATAGATACGCAGTATTTT
>-|TRBJ2-3|TRBD2|TRBV11-2
CASSLAVYSFTDTQYF
TGTGCCAGCAGCCTAGCGGTGTATAGCTTCACAGATACGCAGTATTTT
>-|TRBJ1-5|-|TRBV7-4
CASSLLLQDSNQPQHF
TGTGCCAGCAGCTTACTTCTTCAAGATAGCAATCAGCCCCAGCATTTT
>-|TRBJ1-1|TRBD1|TRBV7-9
CASSTDRGAFEAFF
TGTGCCAGCAGCACGGACAGGGGGGCATTTGAAGCTTTCTTT
>-|TRBJ2-5|TRBD1|TRBV12-3/TRBV12-4
CASSRDSQQYF
TGTGCCAGCAGCCGGGACAGTCAGCAGTACTTC
>-|TRBJ1-1|-|TRBV28
CASLTGHLTEAFF
TGTGCCAGCCTCACGGGCCACCTCACTGAAGCTTTCTTT
>many|TRBJ2-4|-|TRBV7-2
CASSKGLAKNIQYF
TGTGCCAGCAGTAAGGGACTAGCCAAAAACATTCAGTACTTC